This entry features one TCR beta chain sequence. Its specificity is unknown. The junction departs from germline at one end; a sequencing error may be responsible. Primers used in a second PCR of about 7 to 11 cycles were a sample-barcoded 5' primer and a J-beta primer mix. TCRdb re-called the 5' RACE reads with MiXCR, one entry per CDR3 protein. There are about a million distinct CDR3 sequences in the sample; 45% to 60% occur only once, and around a fifth lies in the top ten. The sample comes from a study of blood T cells in healthy people across ages. Study results and limitations: Diversity was higher, and naive CD4+ cells more numerous, in long-lived donors than in aged donors.

The CDR3 contains 14 residues. Germline loops: CDR1 MNHEY, CDR2 SMNVEV (reference sequence). The chain is built from TRBV27 and TRBJ2-7, with D possibly TRBD1 on 7 matching bases. This clonotype was obtained from a woman aged 55-69 years in good health. The sample was blood. The chain's CDR3 is CANSPRQGGNEQYF. CDR3 nucleotides: TGTGCCAACAGTCCGAGACAGGGAGGCAACGAGCAGTACTTC.